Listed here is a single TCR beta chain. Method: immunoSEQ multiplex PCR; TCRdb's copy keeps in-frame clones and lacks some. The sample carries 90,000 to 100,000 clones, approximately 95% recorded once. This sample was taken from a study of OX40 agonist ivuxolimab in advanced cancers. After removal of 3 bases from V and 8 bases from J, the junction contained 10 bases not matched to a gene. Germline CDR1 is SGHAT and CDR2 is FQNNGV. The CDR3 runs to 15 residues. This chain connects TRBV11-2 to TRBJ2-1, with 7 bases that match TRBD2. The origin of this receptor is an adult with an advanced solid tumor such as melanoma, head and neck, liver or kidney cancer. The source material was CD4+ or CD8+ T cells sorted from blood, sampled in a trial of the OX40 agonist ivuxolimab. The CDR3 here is CASSFQPAGRDEQFF. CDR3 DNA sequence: TGTGCCAGCAGCTTCCAACCAGCGGGAAGGGATGAGCAGTTCTTC.